The 8 T cell receptor beta chains below were found in one sample sequenced in a study of T cell responses to AZD1222 COVID-19 vaccine. TCRdb's table, derived via immunoSEQ multiplex PCR, lists solely in-frame clones and lacks some. The table records hundreds of thousands of clones, almost 95% of them present only once. The sample was peripheral blood, taken 28 days after the second AZD1222 dose. The receptors come from an adult who received the AZD1222 COVID-19 vaccine.

The chain links TRBV28 to TRBJ2-2, with D perhaps matching TRBD1 or TRBD2 (5 bases each). The CDR3 is 15 residues long. CDR1 MDHEN and CDR2 SYDVKM come from the germline V gene. Between the trimmed V and J ends, which lost 7 bases and 5 bases, there was a span of 17 bases. CDR3 protein: CASTPGAPRTGELFF. In DNA, the CDR3 is TGTGCCAGCACCCCCGGGGCCCCCCGGACCGGGGAGCTGTTTTTT.

V usage is TRBV19 and J usage is TRBJ2-7, with TRBD1 matching over 8 bases. CDR3 length: 14 residues. Germline V gene sequence: CDR1 LNHDA, CDR2 SQIVND (reference sequence). J gave up 4 bases and V 5 bases, and 7 bases lay outside the gene matches. CDR3 in amino acids: CASSSSGGVYEQYF. Written as DNA, the CDR3 is TGTGCCAGTAGTTCGTCAGGGGGCGTTTACGAGCAGTACTTC. Based on the CDR3 plus reference TRBV19 and TRBJ2-7, the full variable domain is DGGITQSPKYLFRKEGQNVTLSCEQNLNHDAMYWYRQDPGQGLRLIYYSQIVNDFQKGDIAEGYSVSREKKESFPLTVTSAQKNPTAFYLCASSSSGGVYEQYFGPGTRLTVT.

This clone came up a few times. The chain combines TRBV6-6 with TRBJ1-1; 8 nucleotides line up with TRBD1. Germline CDR1 and CDR2: MNHNY and SVGAGI (reference sequence). There are 16 residues in the CDR3. The trim removed 7 bases at V and 4 bases at J, leaving 14 bases unmatched. The CDR3 coding sequence is TGTGCCAGCACTCTAAGATCGGGACAGGTAGGCACTGAAGCTTTCTTT. As protein: CASTLRSGQVGTEAFF.

This clone has a handful of counts. This rearrangement joins TRBV2 to TRBJ1-6; 11 bases match TRBD1. With V trimmed by 5 bases and J by 7 bases, 4 bases remained unmatched. CDR1 is SNHLY, CDR2 FYNNEI, per germline. The CDR3 totals 15 residues. The CDR3 DNA is TGTGCCAGCAGTCTCCGGGACAGGGGGAATTCACCCCTCCACTTT. It encodes CASSLRDRGNSPLHF. The full variable domain, in which reference TRBV2 and TRBJ1-6 provide the parts outside the CDR3, is EPEVTQTPSHQVTQMGQEVILRCVPISNHLYFYWYRQILGQKVEFLVSFYNNEISEKSEIFDDQFSVERPDGSNFTLKIRSTKLEDSAMYFCASSLRDRGNSPLHFGNGTRLTVT.

This clone was found once. Other nucleotide sequences from this sample produce the same CDR3. This chain's CDR3 is CAISGGRGDTEAFF. As DNA, the CDR3 is TGTGCCATCAGTGGTGGCAGGGGGGACACTGAAGCTTTCTTT. V gene TRBV10-3 combines with J gene TRBJ1-1; 7 nucleotides agree with TRBD1. Germline-derived CDR1 and CDR2 are ENHRY and SYGVKD. The V segment lost 4 bases and the J segment 3 bases; nucleotides outside the gene matches: 5. The CDR3 covers 14 residues.

The chain joins TRBV7-9 to TRBJ2-5; tentatively, D is TRBD1 or TRBD2 (6 bases each). Germline V lookup: CDR1 SEHNR, CDR2 FQNEAQ (reference sequence). Trimming removed 8 bases from V and 4 bases from J, with 17 bases in between. The CDR3 sequence is 14 residues long. Here the CDR3 reads CASRGAGGGETQYF. In DNA form, the CDR3 reads TGTGCCAGCCGTGGGGCCGGAGGGGGAGAGACCCAGTACTTC. Filled out from reference TRBV7-9 and TRBJ2-5, the complete variable domain reads DTGVSQNPRHKITKRGQNVTFRCDPISEHNRLYWYRQTLGQGPEFLTYFQNEAQLEKSRLLSDRFSAERPKGSFSTLEIQRTEQGDSAMYLCASRGAGGGETQYFGPGTRLLVL.

The rearrangement links TRBV7-9 to TRBJ1-6; D is ambiguous. Germline lookup yields CDR1 SEHNR and CDR2 FQNEAQ (reference sequence). V was trimmed by 2 bases and J by 10 bases, leaving 12 bases between them. This CDR3 is 14 amino acids long. CDR3 in DNA: TGTGCCAGCAGCTTACTCGCCAGCTTCTCACCCCTCCACTTT. Translated: CASSLLASFSPLHF.

The gene calls are TRBV5-1 and TRBJ2-7; D is unresolved. V was pared by 2 bases and J by 6 bases, with 9 bases between. This CDR3 has 12 amino acids. Germline V lookup: CDR1 SGHRS, CDR2 YFSETQ. DNA of the CDR3: TGCGCCAGCAGCTTAACGACGGGCGAGCAGTACTTC. This translates into CASSLTTGEQYF.